This TCR beta chain was captured in a study of control samples from healthy donors and cancer patients. The table came from immunoSEQ multiplex PCR; TCRdb's copy has only in-frame clones and leaves some out. The sample contains around 20,000 clones, roughly 91% of which appear only once. The CDR3 consists of 16 residues. Trimming removed 1 base from V and 7 bases from J; junction bases left unmatched: 8. The germline V gene encodes CDR1 SGHVS and CDR2 FQNEAQ. V and J are TRBV7-8 and TRBJ2-1; the match to TRBD2 covers 9 bases. Input material: PBMCs. The receptor comes from a woman aged 60-70 years with head and neck cancer. CDR3 in amino acids: CASSLVISGGRNEQFF. The DNA for the CDR3 is TGTGCCAGCAGCTTAGTTATTAGCGGGGGAAGGAATGAGCAGTTCTTC.